This T cell receptor (beta chain) was found in a study of radiotherapy plus CTLA-4 blockade in lung cancer (dated by TCRdb to the late 2010s). Study-level background: Among enrolled patients, around 18% had an objective response and around 33% reached disease control. Overall study outcomes, separate from this receptor: Increased serum interferon-beta after radiation, together with early dynamic changes in blood T cell clones, were reported to be the strongest predictors of response. TCR clones derived from tumors expanded in peripheral blood after treatment with radiotherapy and ipilimumab.

In this study, focal radiation therapy paired with CTLA-4 blockade (ipilimumab) was tested in patients who had chemo-refractory metastatic non-small-cell lung cancer. The library was generated by the immunoSEQ multiplex PCR assay. TCRdb stores this immuneACCESS table with in-frame sequences only. Part of the clones is absent; in the studies checked, under half of the shortfall reflects unresolved V genes, and no reason is known for the rest. This sample lists 40,000 to 55,000 clones; over 60% were detected once. About 2.7% of the sample is held by the ten biggest clonotypes. V is cut by 3 bases and J by 5 bases, and the space between the germline ends is 19 bases. Taken from cysteine to phenylalanine, the CDR3 has 17 residues. Only the CDR3 DNA is retained, 51 bases long and in frame from the first base. From the germline V gene, CDR1 is LGHNA and CDR2 is YNFKEQ. About this clone: Its antigen is currently not known. No base quality information exists; no much larger clone differs at one position.

Recombination joined TRBV4-2 with TRBJ1-4; D gene: possibly TRBD1, on 6 matching bases. This TCR came from a human donor with non-small cell lung cancer whose response to radiotherapy plus ipilimumab could not be evaluated. The sequencing here drew on peripheral blood, taken from a patient treated with radiotherapy plus ipilimumab. The CDR3 region has the sequence CASSHLQGSARNEKLFF. The nucleotide sequence reads TGTGCCAGCAGCCACCTTCAGGGGTCGGCTAGAAATGAAAAACTGTTTTTT.